The clone carrying this T cell receptor beta chain was observed a few times. Its matching antigen is unknown. This entry comes from a study of CD8 T cells in ankylosing spondylitis. The CDR3 spans 13 residues. V dropped 3 bases and J dropped 13 bases, with 16 bases sitting between them. General observations from the study: Disease-linked clones had a CD8+ phenotype and relatively low frequency in peripheral blood. From matched ankylosing spondylitis synovial fluid, disease-linked clones were reportedly recovered at significantly enriched levels. About 8 highly homologous variants formed a TCR beta motif that appeared characteristic of ankylosing spondylitis blood.

It was by quantitative 5'-RACE with molecular barcodes that TCR beta libraries were made. Via MiXCR, TCRdb re-called the 5' RACE reads, giving one row per CDR3 protein. This sample yields approximately 240,000 distinct CDR3 sequences, of which about 24% are seen a single time; more than 0.6% belongs to the top ten. The chain recombines TRBV12-3 or TRBV12-4 with TRBJ2-1; D is perhaps TRBD1 (6 bases). The material sequenced was blood, either unsorted or a sorted T cell fraction (not recorded which). This TCR was recovered from a male donor with ankylosing spondylitis or in good health (not recorded which). The CDR3 is CASSLSTRTDQFF. In DNA form, the CDR3 reads TGTGCCAGCAGTTTGAGTACTCGGACAGATCAGTTCTTC.